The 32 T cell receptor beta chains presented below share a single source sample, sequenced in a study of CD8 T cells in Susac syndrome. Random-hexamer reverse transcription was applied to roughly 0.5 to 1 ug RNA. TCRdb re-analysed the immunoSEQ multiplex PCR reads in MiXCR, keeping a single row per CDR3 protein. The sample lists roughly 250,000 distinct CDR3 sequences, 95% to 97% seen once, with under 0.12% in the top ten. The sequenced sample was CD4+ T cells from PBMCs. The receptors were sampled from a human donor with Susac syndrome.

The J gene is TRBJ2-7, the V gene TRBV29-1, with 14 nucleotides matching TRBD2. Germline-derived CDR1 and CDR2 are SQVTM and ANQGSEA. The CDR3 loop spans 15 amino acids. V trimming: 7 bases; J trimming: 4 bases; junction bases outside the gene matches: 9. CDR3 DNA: TGCAGCGCTGCCGGGACTAGCGGGAGACCTTACGAGCAGTACTTC. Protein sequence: CSAAGTSGRPYEQYF.

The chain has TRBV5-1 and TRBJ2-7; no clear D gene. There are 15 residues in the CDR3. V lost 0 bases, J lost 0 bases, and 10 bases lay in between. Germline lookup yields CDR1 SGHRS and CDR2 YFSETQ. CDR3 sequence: CASSLVAKNSYEQYF. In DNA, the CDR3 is TGCGCCAGCAGCTTGGTTGCCAAGAACTCCTACGAGCAGTACTTC.

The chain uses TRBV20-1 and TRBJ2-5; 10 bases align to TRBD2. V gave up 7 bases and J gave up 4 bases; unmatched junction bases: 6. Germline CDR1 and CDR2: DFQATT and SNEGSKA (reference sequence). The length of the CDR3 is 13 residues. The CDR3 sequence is CSGSGRATETQYF. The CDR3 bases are TGCAGTGGCAGCGGGAGGGCCACAGAGACCCAGTACTTC.

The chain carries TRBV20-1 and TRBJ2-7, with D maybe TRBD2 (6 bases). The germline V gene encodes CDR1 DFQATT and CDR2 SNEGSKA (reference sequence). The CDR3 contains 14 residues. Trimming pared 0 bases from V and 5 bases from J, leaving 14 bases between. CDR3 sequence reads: CSAREPFGGNEQYF. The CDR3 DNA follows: TGCAGTGCTAGAGAGCCCTTCGGAGGGAACGAGCAGTACTTC.

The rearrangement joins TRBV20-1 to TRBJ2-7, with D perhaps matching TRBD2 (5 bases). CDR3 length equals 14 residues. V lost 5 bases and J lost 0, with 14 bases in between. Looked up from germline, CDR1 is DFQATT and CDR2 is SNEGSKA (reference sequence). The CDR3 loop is CSALTGKSSYEQYF. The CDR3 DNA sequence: TGCAGTGCTCTGACCGGGAAAAGCTCCTACGAGCAGTACTTC.

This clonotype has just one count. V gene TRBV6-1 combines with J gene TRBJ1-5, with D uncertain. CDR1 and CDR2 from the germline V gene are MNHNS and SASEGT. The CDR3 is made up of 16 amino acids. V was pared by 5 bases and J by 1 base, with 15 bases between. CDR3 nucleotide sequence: TGTGCCAGCAGTCCCGTACCCCACGGGAGCAATCAGCCCCAGCATTTT. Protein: CASSPVPHGSNQPQHF.

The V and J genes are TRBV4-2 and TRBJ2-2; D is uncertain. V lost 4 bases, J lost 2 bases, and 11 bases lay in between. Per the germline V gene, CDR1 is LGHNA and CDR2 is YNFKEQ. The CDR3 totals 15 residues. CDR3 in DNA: TGTGCCAGCAGCCTGAGTTGGGCCAACACCGGGGAGCTGTTTTTT. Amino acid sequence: CASSLSWANTGELFF.

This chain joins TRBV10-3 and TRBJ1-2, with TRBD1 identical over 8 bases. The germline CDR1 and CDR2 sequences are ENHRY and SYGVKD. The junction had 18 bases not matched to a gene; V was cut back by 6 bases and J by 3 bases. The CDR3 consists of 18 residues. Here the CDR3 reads CAISDPDRAKARYYGYTF. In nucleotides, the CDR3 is TGTGCCATCAGCGATCCGGACAGGGCAAAGGCTCGGTACTATGGCTACACCTTC.

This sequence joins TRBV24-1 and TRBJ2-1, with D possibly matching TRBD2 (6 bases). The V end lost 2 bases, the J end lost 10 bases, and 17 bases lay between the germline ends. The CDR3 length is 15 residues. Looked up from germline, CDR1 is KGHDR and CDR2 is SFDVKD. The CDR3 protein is CATSDSQRVRGEQFF. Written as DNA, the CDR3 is TGTGCCACCAGTGATTCCCAGCGGGTTCGGGGGGAGCAGTTCTTC.

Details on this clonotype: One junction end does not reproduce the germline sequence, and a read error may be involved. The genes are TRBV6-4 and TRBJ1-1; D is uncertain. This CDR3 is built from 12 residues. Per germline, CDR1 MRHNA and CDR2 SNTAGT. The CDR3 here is CASSYSGAEAFF. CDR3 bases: TGTGCCAGCAGTTACTCCGGCGCTGAAGCTTTCTTT.

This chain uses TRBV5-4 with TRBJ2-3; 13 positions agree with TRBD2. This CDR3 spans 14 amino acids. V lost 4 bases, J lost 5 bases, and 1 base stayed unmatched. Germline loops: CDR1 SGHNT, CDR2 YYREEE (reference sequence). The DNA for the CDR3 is TGTGCCAGCAGCGGACTAGCGGGAGTAGATACGCAGTATTTT. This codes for CASSGLAGVDTQYF.

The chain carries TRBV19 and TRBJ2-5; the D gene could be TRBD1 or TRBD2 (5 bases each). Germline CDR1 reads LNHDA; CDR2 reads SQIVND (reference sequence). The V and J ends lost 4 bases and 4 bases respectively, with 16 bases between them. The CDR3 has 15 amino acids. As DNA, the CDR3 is TGTGCCAGTAGTAAACGGACCTACGGGGCAGAGACCCAGTACTTC. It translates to CASSKRTYGAETQYF. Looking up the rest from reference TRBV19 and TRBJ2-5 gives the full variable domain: DGGITQSPKYLFRKEGQNVTLSCEQNLNHDAMYWYRQDPGQGLRLIYYSQIVNDFQKGDIAEGYSVSREKKESFPLTVTSAQKNPTAFYLCASSKRTYGAETQYFGPGTRLLVL.

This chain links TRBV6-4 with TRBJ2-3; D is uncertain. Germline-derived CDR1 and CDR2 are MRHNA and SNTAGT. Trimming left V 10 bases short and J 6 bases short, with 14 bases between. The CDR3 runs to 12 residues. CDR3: CANPTPSDTQYF. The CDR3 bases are TGTGCCAACCCGACCCCTTCGGATACGCAGTATTTT.

CDR3 sequence: CASSLQDRFYEQYF. The CDR3, as DNA: TGTGCCAGCAGTTTACAGGACAGGTTCTACGAGCAGTACTTC. V usage is TRBV12-3 or TRBV12-4 and J usage is TRBJ2-7; 7 bases are a match to TRBD1. Trimming removed 2 bases from V and 3 bases from J; junction bases left unmatched: 4. This CDR3 is built from 14 residues.

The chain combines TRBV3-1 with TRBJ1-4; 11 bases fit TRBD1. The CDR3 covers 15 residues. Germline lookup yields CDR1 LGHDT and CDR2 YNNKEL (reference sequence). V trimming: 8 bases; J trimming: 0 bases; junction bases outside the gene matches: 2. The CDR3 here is CASGQGAPTNEKLFF. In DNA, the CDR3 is TGTGCCAGCGGACAGGGGGCCCCAACTAATGAAAAACTGTTTTTT.

The chain's CDR3 is CSAGARAPGEQYF. The CDR3 DNA follows: TGCAGTGCCGGGGCCAGGGCACCCGGCGAGCAGTACTTC. This chain connects TRBV20-1 to TRBJ2-7; perhaps D is TRBD1 or TRBD2 (5 bases each). Germline V lookup: CDR1 DFQATT, CDR2 SNEGSKA (reference sequence). The CDR3 sequence is 13 residues long. With 6 bases removed from V and 6 bases from J, the gap between germline ends came to 18 bases.

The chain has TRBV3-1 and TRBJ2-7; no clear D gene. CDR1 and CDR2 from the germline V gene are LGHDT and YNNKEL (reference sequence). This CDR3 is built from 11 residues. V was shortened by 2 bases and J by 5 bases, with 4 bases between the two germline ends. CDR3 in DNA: TGTGCCAGCAGCCAATTTCACGAGCAGTACTTC. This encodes CASSQFHEQYF.

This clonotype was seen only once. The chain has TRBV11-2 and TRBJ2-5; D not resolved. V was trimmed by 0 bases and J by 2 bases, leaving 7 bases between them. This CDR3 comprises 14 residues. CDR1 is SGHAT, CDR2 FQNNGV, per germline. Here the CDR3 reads CASSLDGVQETQYF. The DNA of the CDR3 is TGTGCCAGCAGCTTAGATGGGGTACAAGAGACCCAGTACTTC.

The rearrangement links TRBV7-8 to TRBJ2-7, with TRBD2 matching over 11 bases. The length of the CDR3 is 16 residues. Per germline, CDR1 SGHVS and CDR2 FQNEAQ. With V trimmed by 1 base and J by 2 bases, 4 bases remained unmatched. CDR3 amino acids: CASSLVVAGGPYEQYF. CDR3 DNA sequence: TGTGCCAGCAGCTTAGTTGTAGCGGGAGGGCCCTACGAGCAGTACTTC.

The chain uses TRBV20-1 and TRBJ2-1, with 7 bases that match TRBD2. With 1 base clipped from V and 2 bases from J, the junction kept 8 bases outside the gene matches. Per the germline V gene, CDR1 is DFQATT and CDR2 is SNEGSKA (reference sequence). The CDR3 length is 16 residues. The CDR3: CSARGGGSPAYNEQFF. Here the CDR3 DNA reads TGCAGTGCTAGAGGAGGCGGGAGTCCTGCCTACAATGAGCAGTTCTTC.

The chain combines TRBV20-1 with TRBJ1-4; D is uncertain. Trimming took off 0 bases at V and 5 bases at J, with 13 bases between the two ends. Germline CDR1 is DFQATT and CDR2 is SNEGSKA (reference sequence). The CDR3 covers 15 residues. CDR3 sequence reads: CSARDLGNYNEKLFF. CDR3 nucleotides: TGCAGTGCTAGAGATCTCGGGAATTACAATGAAAAACTGTTTTTT.

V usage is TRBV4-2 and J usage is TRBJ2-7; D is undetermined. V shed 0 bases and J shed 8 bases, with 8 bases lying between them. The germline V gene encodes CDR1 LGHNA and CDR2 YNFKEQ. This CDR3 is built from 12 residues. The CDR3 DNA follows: TGTGCCAGCAGCCAAGATCGTCAGCAGCAGTACTTC. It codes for CASSQDRQQQYF.

CDR3: CASSWGDSGANVLTF. CDR3 in DNA: TGTGCCAGCAGTTGGGGAGACTCTGGGGCCAACGTCCTGACTTTC. This chain connects TRBV6-5 to TRBJ2-6; perhaps TRBD2 as D (5 bases). Germline assignment: CDR1 MNHEY and CDR2 SVGAGI. This CDR3 region has 15 residues. Trimming shortened V by 4 bases and J by 0 bases, and 7 bases separated the two germline ends.

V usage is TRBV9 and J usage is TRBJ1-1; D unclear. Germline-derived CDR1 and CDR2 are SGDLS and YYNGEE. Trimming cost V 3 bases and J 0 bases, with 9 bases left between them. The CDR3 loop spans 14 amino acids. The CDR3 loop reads CASSGGRVNTEAFF. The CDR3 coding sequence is TGTGCCAGCAGCGGAGGCCGAGTGAACACTGAAGCTTTCTTT.

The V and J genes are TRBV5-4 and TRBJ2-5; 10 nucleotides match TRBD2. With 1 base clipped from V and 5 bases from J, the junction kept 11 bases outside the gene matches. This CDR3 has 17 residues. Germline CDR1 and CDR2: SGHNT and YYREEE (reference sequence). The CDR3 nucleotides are TGTGCCAGCAGCTTGCGTCAAGCGGGAGGGCCATCGGAGACCCAGTACTTC. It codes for CASSLRQAGGPSETQYF.

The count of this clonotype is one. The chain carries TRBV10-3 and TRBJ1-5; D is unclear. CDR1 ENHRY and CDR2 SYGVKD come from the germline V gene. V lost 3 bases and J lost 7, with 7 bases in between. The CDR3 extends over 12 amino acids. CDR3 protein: CAISESGQPQHF. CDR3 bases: TGTGCCATCAGTGAATCGGGGCAGCCCCAGCATTTT.

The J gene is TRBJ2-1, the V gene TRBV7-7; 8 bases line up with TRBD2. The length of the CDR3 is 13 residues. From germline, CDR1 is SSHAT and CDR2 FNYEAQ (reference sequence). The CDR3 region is CASNPSGSGEQFF. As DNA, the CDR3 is TGTGCTAGTAATCCCAGCGGGAGTGGTGAGCAGTTCTTC. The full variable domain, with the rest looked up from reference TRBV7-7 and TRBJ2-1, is GAGVSQSPRYKVTKRGQDVTLRCDPISSHATLYWYQQALGQGPEFLTYFNYEAQPDKSGLPSDRFSAERPEGSISTLTIQRTEQRDSAMYRCASNPSGSGEQFFGPGTRLTVL.

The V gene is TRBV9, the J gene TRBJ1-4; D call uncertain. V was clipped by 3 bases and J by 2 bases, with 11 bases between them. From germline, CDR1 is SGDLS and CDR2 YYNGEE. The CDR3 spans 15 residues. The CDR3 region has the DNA TGTGCCAGCAGCGACGGACTGCTCACTAATGAAAAACTGTTTTTT. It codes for CASSDGLLTNEKLFF.

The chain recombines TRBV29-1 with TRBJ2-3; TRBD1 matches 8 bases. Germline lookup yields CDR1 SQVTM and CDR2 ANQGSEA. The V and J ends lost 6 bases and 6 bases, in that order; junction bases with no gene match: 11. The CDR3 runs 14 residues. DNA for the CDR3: TGCAGCGTGGCGTCGGACAGGGTGAAGGATACGCAGTATTTT. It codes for CSVASDRVKDTQYF.

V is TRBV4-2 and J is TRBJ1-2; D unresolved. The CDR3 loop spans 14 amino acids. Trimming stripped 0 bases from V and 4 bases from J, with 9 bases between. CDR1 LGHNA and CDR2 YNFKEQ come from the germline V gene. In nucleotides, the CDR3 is TGTGCCAGCAGCCAAGAACAAGTGGGCTATGGCTACACCTTC. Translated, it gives CASSQEQVGYGYTF.

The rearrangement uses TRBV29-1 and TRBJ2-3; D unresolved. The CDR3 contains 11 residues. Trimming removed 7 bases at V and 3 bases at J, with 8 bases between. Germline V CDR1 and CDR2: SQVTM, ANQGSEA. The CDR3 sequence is CSGQNTDTQYF. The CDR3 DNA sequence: TGCAGCGGACAAAATACAGATACGCAGTATTTT.

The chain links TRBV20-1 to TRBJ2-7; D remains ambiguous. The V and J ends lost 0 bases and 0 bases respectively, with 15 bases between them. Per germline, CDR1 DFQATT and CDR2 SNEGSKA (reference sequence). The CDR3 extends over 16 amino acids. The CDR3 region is CSARDGSGRSSYEQYF. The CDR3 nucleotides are TGCAGTGCTAGAGATGGTTCGGGTCGGAGCTCCTACGAGCAGTACTTC.